A single T cell receptor (beta chain) is shown here with its context. Its antigen remains unidentified. With 1 base removed from V and 0 bases from J, the gap between germline ends came to 18 bases. The CDR3 covers 18 residues. CDR1 and CDR2 (germline): KGHSH, LQKENI. Each sample's TCRbeta library yielded on average about 40,773 productive templates. The assay was immunoSEQ multiplex PCR, and TCRdb's table has in-frame clones only and misses some. The repertoire includes approximately 31,000 clones, 70% to 90% of them detected once, and about 13% sits in the top ten. The source of the sample is a study of STAT3 mutations in large granular lymphocyte leukemia. Overall study findings and caveats: No sample exists from the first appearance of each clone. In T-cell large granular lymphocyte leukemia, about half of patients showed multiple immunodominant subclonotypes. Some patients had persisting codominant clonotypes that could mask small clones.

The clonotype was recovered from a man aged 60 to 69 with T-cell large granular lymphocyte leukemia. Some clones in this sample may be carry-over from other donors' samples. Input material: peripheral blood mononuclear cells. The rearrangement joins TRBV18 to TRBJ1-1, with a tentative D call TRBD1 (6 bases). The CDR3 DNA reads TGTGCCAGCTCACCACTGGCGGGGGCCGGGGAATTGAACACTGAAGCTTTCTTT. Translated, it gives CASSPLAGAGELNTEAFF.